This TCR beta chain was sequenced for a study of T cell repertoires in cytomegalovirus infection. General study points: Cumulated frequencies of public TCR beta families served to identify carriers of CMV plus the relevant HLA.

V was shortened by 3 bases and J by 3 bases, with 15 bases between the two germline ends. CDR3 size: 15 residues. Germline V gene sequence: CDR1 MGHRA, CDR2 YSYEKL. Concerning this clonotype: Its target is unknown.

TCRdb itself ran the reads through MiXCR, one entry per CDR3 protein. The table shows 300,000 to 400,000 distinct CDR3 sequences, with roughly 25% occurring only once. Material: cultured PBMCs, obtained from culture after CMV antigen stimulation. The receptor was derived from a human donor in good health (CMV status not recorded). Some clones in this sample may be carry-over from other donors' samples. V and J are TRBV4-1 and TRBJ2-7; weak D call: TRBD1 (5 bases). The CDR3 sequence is CASSHHLVGHYEQYV. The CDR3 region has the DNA TGCGCCAGCAGCCACCACCTGGTAGGACACTACGAGCAGTACGTC.